The rows below give T cell receptor beta chains drawn from one sample of a study of T-cell reconstitution after alpha-beta-depleted transplantation in children. One entry per CDR3 protein, called by TCRdb with MiXCR from the PCR reads. This sample has approximately 490,000 distinct CDR3 sequences, with roughly an eighth found just once. Sequencing was performed on PBMCs from the stem cell graft donor, taken from the stem cell graft. These receptors were obtained from a human donor who donated a stem cell graft to a child with combined immunodeficiency. Each CDR3 is given with its conserved first and last residue. D genes are given only for firm matches. Size is stated for part of the rows, as once, few or many counts, or as a class when the clone is expanded.

j_call: TRBJ1-1; d_call: TRBD1; clone_size: .; v_call: TRBV2; cdr3_aa: CASSVWGTGGAEAFF; cdr3_nt: TGTGCCAGCAGTGTCTGGGGGACAGGGGGGGCTGAAGCTTTCTTT
j_call: TRBJ2-1; d_call: TRBD2; clone_size: .; v_call: TRBV7-9; cdr3_aa: CATGAGLAGLNEQFF; cdr3_nt: TGTGCCACTGGGGCCGGACTAGCGGGTCTCAATGAGCAGTTCTTC
j_call: TRBJ2-1; d_call: TRBD1; clone_size: few; v_call: TRBV5-5; cdr3_aa: CASSLGTGFNEQFF; cdr3_nt: TGTGCCAGCAGCTTGGGGACAGGGTTCAATGAGCAGTTCTTC
j_call: TRBJ2-7; d_call: TRBD2; clone_size: .; v_call: TRBV28; cdr3_aa: CASSPMGSGGDYEQYF; cdr3_nt: TGTGCCAGCAGTCCCATGGGTAGCGGGGGTGACTACGAGCAGTACTTC
j_call: TRBJ2-4; d_call: .; clone_size: .; v_call: TRBV28; cdr3_aa: CASRGLSKNIQYF; cdr3_nt: TGTGCCAGCCGGGGTCTTAGCAAAAACATTCAGTACTTC
j_call: TRBJ2-1; d_call: TRBD2; clone_size: .; v_call: TRBV5-1; cdr3_aa: CASSLPSGSNEQFF; cdr3_nt: TGCGCCAGCAGCTTACCTAGCGGGAGTAATGAGCAGTTCTTC
j_call: TRBJ2-2; d_call: .; clone_size: few; v_call: TRBV15; cdr3_aa: CATSTLLGARTGELFF; cdr3_nt: TGTGCCACCAGCACCCTTTTGGGGGCGCGGACCGGGGAGCTGTTTTTT
j_call: TRBJ2-5; d_call: TRBD2; clone_size: many; v_call: TRBV6-5; cdr3_aa: CASSWTSVKETQYF; cdr3_nt: TGTGCCAGCAGTTGGACTAGCGTCAAGGAGACCCAGTACTTC
j_call: TRBJ2-7; d_call: .; clone_size: few; v_call: TRBV28; cdr3_aa: CASTLGGGGYSYEQYF; cdr3_nt: TGTGCCAGCACCTTAGGCGGTGGGGGATATTCCTACGAGCAGTACTTC
j_call: TRBJ2-7; d_call: .; clone_size: few; v_call: TRBV27; cdr3_aa: CASSLSGDTYEQYF; cdr3_nt: TGTGCCAGCAGTTTATCCGGAGATACCTACGAGCAGTACTTC
j_call: TRBJ2-5; d_call: TRBD2; clone_size: .; v_call: TRBV20-1; cdr3_aa: CSARPGTSGTQYF; cdr3_nt: TGCAGTGCTAGACCCGGGACTAGTGGGACCCAGTACTTC
j_call: TRBJ2-1; d_call: TRBD1; clone_size: many; v_call: TRBV9; cdr3_aa: CASSVRDRGNEQFF; cdr3_nt: TGTGCCAGCAGCGTCCGGGACAGGGGGAATGAGCAGTTCTTC
j_call: TRBJ1-1; d_call: .; clone_size: few; v_call: TRBV12-3/TRBV12-4; cdr3_aa: CASSLGEVTEAFF; cdr3_nt: TGTGCCAGCAGTTTGGGAGAGGTCACTGAAGCTTTCTTT
j_call: TRBJ2-7; d_call: .; clone_size: .; v_call: TRBV20-1; cdr3_aa: CRSWVREEQYF; cdr3_nt: TGCAGGTCCTGGGTCCGGGAGGAGCAGTACTTC
j_call: TRBJ2-1; d_call: .; clone_size: .; v_call: TRBV7-2; cdr3_aa: CASSFWREDNEQFF; cdr3_nt: TGTGCCAGCAGCTTCTGGAGGGAGGACAATGAGCAGTTCTTC
j_call: TRBJ2-1; d_call: .; clone_size: many; v_call: TRBV2; cdr3_aa: CASSNPGLNNEQFF; cdr3_nt: TGTGCCAGCAGTAATCCTGGACTAAACAATGAGCAGTTCTTC
j_call: TRBJ2-1; d_call: .; clone_size: many; v_call: TRBV29-1; cdr3_aa: CSVELSEGSYNEQFF; cdr3_nt: TGCAGCGTTGAGCTTTCGGAGGGGTCCTACAATGAGCAGTTCTTC
j_call: TRBJ2-3; d_call: TRBD2; clone_size: many; v_call: TRBV5-6; cdr3_aa: CASSLVGSGDRTDTQYF; cdr3_nt: TGTGCCAGCAGCTTGGTTGGTAGCGGGGACCGCACAGATACGCAGTATTTT
j_call: TRBJ2-5; d_call: .; clone_size: .; v_call: TRBV5-1; cdr3_aa: CASSLADIVETQYF; cdr3_nt: TGCGCCAGCAGCTTGGCGGATATTGTGGAGACCCAGTACTTC
j_call: TRBJ2-2; d_call: .; clone_size: few; v_call: TRBV30; cdr3_aa: CAFSPTNTGELFF; cdr3_nt: TGTGCCTTTAGCCCGACAAACACCGGGGAGCTGTTTTTT
j_call: TRBJ1-1; d_call: .; clone_size: few; v_call: TRBV7-9; cdr3_aa: CASTLTMNTEAFF; cdr3_nt: TGTGCCAGCACGCTGACCATGAACACTGAAGCTTTCTTT
j_call: TRBJ2-3; d_call: TRBD2; clone_size: few; v_call: TRBV11-3; cdr3_aa: CASSPRTRDTDTQYF; cdr3_nt: TGTGCCAGCAGCCCCAGGACTAGAGACACAGATACGCAGTATTTT
j_call: TRBJ2-1; d_call: .; clone_size: many; v_call: TRBV6-5; cdr3_aa: CASSYPGAVRGEQFF; cdr3_nt: TGTGCCAGCAGTTACCCGGGAGCTGTGAGAGGTGAGCAGTTCTTC
j_call: TRBJ2-7; d_call: .; clone_size: many; v_call: TRBV5-8; cdr3_aa: CASNQLAGSFEQYF; cdr3_nt: TGTGCCAGCAATCAGTTGGCAGGATCCTTTGAGCAGTACTTC
j_call: TRBJ1-5; d_call: .; clone_size: few; v_call: TRBV20-1; cdr3_aa: CSASPGGVNQPQHF; cdr3_nt: TGCAGTGCTAGCCCCGGGGGAGTCAATCAGCCCCAGCATTTT
j_call: TRBJ1-2; d_call: TRBD1; clone_size: many; v_call: TRBV5-1; cdr3_aa: CASSLAITGANYGYTF; cdr3_nt: TGCGCCAGCAGCTTGGCGATCACAGGGGCTAACTATGGCTACACCTTC
j_call: TRBJ2-1; d_call: .; clone_size: few; v_call: TRBV6-5; cdr3_aa: CASSNTGRIDNEQFF; cdr3_nt: TGTGCCAGCAGTAACACAGGGAGGATTGACAATGAGCAGTTCTTC
j_call: TRBJ1-5; d_call: .; clone_size: .; v_call: TRBV7-8; cdr3_aa: CASSLAAVGRYNQPQHF; cdr3_nt: TGTGCCAGCAGCTTAGCGGCCGTAGGGAGGTACAATCAGCCCCAGCATTTT
j_call: TRBJ2-1; d_call: .; clone_size: many; v_call: TRBV24-1; cdr3_aa: CATSDILTGNPFF; cdr3_nt: TGTGCCACCAGTGACATTCTAACAGGGAACCCGTTCTTC
j_call: TRBJ2-7; d_call: TRBD2; clone_size: few; v_call: TRBV18; cdr3_aa: CASSSGLAGGSYEQYF; cdr3_nt: TGTGCCAGCTCATCGGGACTAGCGGGGGGATCCTACGAGCAGTACTTC
j_call: TRBJ2-1; d_call: .; clone_size: few; v_call: TRBV14; cdr3_aa: CASSQDGAKFF; cdr3_nt: TGTGCCAGCAGCCAAGATGGAGCGAAGTTCTTC
j_call: TRBJ2-2; d_call: .; clone_size: few; v_call: TRBV7-2; cdr3_aa: CASSLPVRGTGELFF; cdr3_nt: TGTGCCAGCAGCTTGCCCGTCCGGGGCACCGGGGAGCTGTTTTTT
j_call: TRBJ1-4; d_call: TRBD1; clone_size: .; v_call: TRBV27; cdr3_aa: CASSLGGGTEKLFF; cdr3_nt: TGTGCCAGCAGTTTGGGAGGGGGCACGGAAAAACTGTTTTTT
j_call: TRBJ1-5; d_call: .; clone_size: many; v_call: TRBV12-3/TRBV12-4; cdr3_aa: CASSLGPNQPQHF; cdr3_nt: TGTGCCAGCAGCCTGGGACCCAATCAGCCCCAGCATTTT
j_call: TRBJ2-2; d_call: .; clone_size: few; v_call: TRBV12-3/TRBV12-4; cdr3_aa: CASSPGQTGELFF; cdr3_nt: TGTGCCAGCAGTCCAGGTCAGACCGGGGAGCTGTTTTTT
j_call: TRBJ1-5; d_call: TRBD1; clone_size: .; v_call: TRBV24-1; cdr3_aa: CATSDTGQGNQPQHF; cdr3_nt: TGTGCCACCAGTGATACGGGACAGGGTAATCAGCCCCAGCATTTT
j_call: TRBJ2-2; d_call: .; clone_size: many; v_call: TRBV30; cdr3_aa: CAWSVLRLEAGELFF; cdr3_nt: TGTGCCTGGAGTGTACTTAGGTTGGAGGCCGGGGAGCTGTTTTTT
j_call: TRBJ2-3; d_call: TRBD2; clone_size: .; v_call: TRBV30; cdr3_aa: CAWSAGFRLAGEDTQYF; cdr3_nt: TGTGCCTGGAGTGCAGGGTTCCGGCTAGCGGGAGAGGATACGCAGTATTTT
j_call: TRBJ2-2; d_call: .; clone_size: few; v_call: TRBV21-1; cdr3_aa: CASSKAWAENTGELFF; cdr3_nt: TGTGCCAGCAGCAAAGCGTGGGCAGAGAACACCGGGGAGCTGTTTTTT
j_call: TRBJ2-7; d_call: .; clone_size: many; v_call: TRBV25-1; cdr3_aa: CASSDQRGARGEQYF; cdr3_nt: TGTGCCAGCAGTGACCAACGGGGGGCGCGAGGCGAGCAGTACTTC
j_call: TRBJ2-1; d_call: TRBD2; clone_size: .; v_call: TRBV7-9; cdr3_aa: CASRRELAGSNEQFF; cdr3_nt: TGTGCCAGCCGCCGCGAGCTAGCGGGATCCAATGAGCAGTTCTTC
j_call: TRBJ2-7; d_call: TRBD2; clone_size: few; v_call: TRBV11-2; cdr3_aa: CASSLPLMGLAGGNEQYF; cdr3_nt: TGTGCCAGCAGCTTACCCCTTATGGGGCTAGCGGGGGGAAACGAGCAGTACTTC
j_call: TRBJ2-3; d_call: TRBD2; clone_size: few; v_call: TRBV20-1; cdr3_aa: CSARAGTSGSMTDTQYF; cdr3_nt: TGCAGTGCTAGAGCCGGGACTAGCGGGAGTATGACAGATACGCAGTATTTT
j_call: TRBJ2-3; d_call: .; clone_size: few; v_call: TRBV2; cdr3_aa: CTSSPGLWALHRGPDTQYF; cdr3_nt: TGTACCAGCTCCCCTGGGCTTTGGGCGCTTCACCGAGGGCCAGATACGCAGTATTTT
j_call: TRBJ1-1; d_call: TRBD1; clone_size: few; v_call: TRBV29-1; cdr3_aa: CSVGGQEVEAFF; cdr3_nt: TGCAGCGTCGGTGGACAGGAGGTTGAAGCTTTCTTT
j_call: TRBJ2-5; d_call: .; clone_size: .; v_call: TRBV5-5; cdr3_aa: CASSRDPRFQETQYF; cdr3_nt: TGTGCCAGCAGCCGTGACCCCAGGTTTCAAGAGACCCAGTACTTC
j_call: TRBJ2-1; d_call: .; clone_size: .; v_call: TRBV27; cdr3_aa: CASSRWSSAYRNEQFF; cdr3_nt: TGTGCCAGCAGTAGATGGAGTTCAGCCTACCGGAATGAGCAGTTCTTC
j_call: TRBJ2-5; d_call: .; clone_size: few; v_call: TRBV20-1; cdr3_aa: CSASGLQETQYF; cdr3_nt: TGCAGTGCTTCGGGACTTCAAGAGACCCAGTACTTC
j_call: TRBJ2-5; d_call: .; clone_size: .; v_call: TRBV18; cdr3_aa: CASSPLGSETQYF; cdr3_nt: TGTGCCAGCTCACCCCTAGGTTCGGAGACCCAGTACTTC
j_call: TRBJ1-2; d_call: .; clone_size: few; v_call: TRBV4-2; cdr3_aa: CASSQDLLGRGKDGYTF; cdr3_nt: TGTGCCAGCAGCCAAGATCTCCTGGGGCGGGGAAAGGATGGCTACACCTTC
j_call: TRBJ2-5; d_call: TRBD2; clone_size: few; v_call: TRBV29-1; cdr3_aa: CSVEGRREGLGETQYF; cdr3_nt: TGCAGCGTTGAAGGCCGGAGGGAGGGTTTGGGAGAGACCCAGTACTTC
j_call: TRBJ2-3; d_call: .; clone_size: .; v_call: TRBV3-1; cdr3_aa: CASSQAGVSTDTQYF; cdr3_nt: TGTGCCAGCAGCCAAGCAGGGGTGAGCACAGATACGCAGTATTTT
j_call: TRBJ2-3; d_call: TRBD1; clone_size: many; v_call: TRBV6-5; cdr3_aa: CASSYSTGTGGVDTQYF; cdr3_nt: TGTGCCAGCAGTTACTCGACGGGGACAGGGGGCGTAGATACGCAGTATTTT
j_call: TRBJ1-4; d_call: TRBD1; clone_size: few; v_call: TRBV29-1; cdr3_aa: CSVRTGGREKLFF; cdr3_nt: TGCAGCGTAAGGACAGGGGGCCGCGAAAAACTGTTTTTT
j_call: TRBJ2-1; d_call: TRBD1; clone_size: few; v_call: TRBV4-3; cdr3_aa: CASSQEGQSYNEQFF; cdr3_nt: TGCGCCAGCAGCCAAGAGGGACAGTCCTACAATGAGCAGTTCTTC
j_call: TRBJ2-1; d_call: TRBD2; clone_size: .; v_call: TRBV6-1; cdr3_aa: CASSGEGGGYNEQFF; cdr3_nt: TGTGCCAGCAGCGGTGAGGGCGGGGGGTACAATGAGCAGTTCTTC
j_call: TRBJ2-5; d_call: TRBD2; clone_size: many; v_call: TRBV12-3/TRBV12-4; cdr3_aa: CASRRLAGGIETQYF; cdr3_nt: TGTGCCAGCAGAAGACTAGCGGGAGGGATAGAGACCCAGTACTTC
j_call: TRBJ2-2; d_call: TRBD2; clone_size: .; v_call: TRBV12-3/TRBV12-4; cdr3_aa: CAVTGTSEYTGELFF; cdr3_nt: TGTGCCGTCACCGGGACTAGCGAATACACCGGGGAGCTGTTTTTT